The following is a T cell receptor beta chain sequence with its context. Its cognate antigen is unknown. This specimen includes other DNA sequences encoding the same CDR3. This sample is part of a study of T cells in narcolepsy. Study-wide context: Donors had narcolepsy type 1 or type 2, or were healthy controls.

Only in-frame clones appear in the TCRdb table, and some are missing; sequencing was by immunoSEQ multiplex PCR. The data show some 24,000 clones, roughly 85% seen once. Germline V gives CDR1 MNHEY, CDR2 SVGAGI. The V segment lost 2 bases and the J segment 4 bases; nucleotides outside the gene matches: 10. There are 16 residues in the CDR3. Study-level findings and limits: Same-patient CSF and blood CD4+ T cell clonotypes included HCRT-specific and TRIB2-specific autoreactive ones. Blood of same and different patients, but not healthy controls, reportedly held recurring autoreactive clonotypes.

The source is a human donor with narcolepsy. The rearrangement links TRBV6-5 to TRBJ1-2; 7 bases fit TRBD1. The specimen sequenced was CD45RA- memory CD4+ T cells from PBMCs. The CDR3 nucleotides are TGTGCCAGCAGTTACACAAGGACAGGAGGATCCTATGGCTACACCTTC. Translating it yields CASSYTRTGGSYGYTF.